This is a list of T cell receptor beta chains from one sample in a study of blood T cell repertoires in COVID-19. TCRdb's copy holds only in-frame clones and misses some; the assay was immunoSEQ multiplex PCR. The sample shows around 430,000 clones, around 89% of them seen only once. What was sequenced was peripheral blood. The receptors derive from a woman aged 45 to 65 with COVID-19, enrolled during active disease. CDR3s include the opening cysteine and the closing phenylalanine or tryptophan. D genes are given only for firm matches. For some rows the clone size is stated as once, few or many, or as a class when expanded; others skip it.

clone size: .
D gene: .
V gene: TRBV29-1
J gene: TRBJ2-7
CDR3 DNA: TGCAGCGCTTTATCCCTAGGGACTTACGAGCAGTACTTC
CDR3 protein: CSALSLGTYEQYF

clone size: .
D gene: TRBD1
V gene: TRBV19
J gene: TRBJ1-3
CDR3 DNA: TGTGCCACCAAGGGACAGCTATTCGGAAACACCATATATTTT
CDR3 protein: CATKGQLFGNTIYF

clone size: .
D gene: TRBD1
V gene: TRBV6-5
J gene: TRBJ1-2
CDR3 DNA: TGTGCCAGCAGTCCACAGGGGGCTTCTGGCTACACCTTC
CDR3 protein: CASSPQGASGYTF

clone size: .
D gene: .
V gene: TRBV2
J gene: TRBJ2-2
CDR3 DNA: TGTGCCAGCAGAATCGGGGTAGCAGGCACCGGGGAGCTGTTTTTT
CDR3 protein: CASRIGVAGTGELFF

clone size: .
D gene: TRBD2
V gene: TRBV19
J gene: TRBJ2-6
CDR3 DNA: TGTGCCAGGGGAGGGACTAGCGGGGGGGCCGCTGGGGCCAACGTCCTGACTTTC
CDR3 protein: CARGGTSGGAAGANVLTF

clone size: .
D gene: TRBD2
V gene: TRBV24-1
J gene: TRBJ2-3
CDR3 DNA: TGTGCCACCAGTAGCGGGGGAACAGATACGCAGTATTTT
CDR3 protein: CATSSGGTDTQYF

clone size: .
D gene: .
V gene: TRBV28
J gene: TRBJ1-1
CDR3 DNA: TGTGCCAGCACTGCAAACGGGGACACTGAAGCTTTCTTT
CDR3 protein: CASTANGDTEAFF

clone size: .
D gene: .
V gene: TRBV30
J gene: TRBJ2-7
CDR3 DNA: TGTGCCTGGAGTGGGACTGCCATTAGTGTGTACGAGCAGTACTTC
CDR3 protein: CAWSGTAISVYEQYF

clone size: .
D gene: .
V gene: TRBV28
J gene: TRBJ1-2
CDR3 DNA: TGTGCCAGCAACCAACCGGCGGGCTATGGCTACACCTTC
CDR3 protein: CASNQPAGYGYTF

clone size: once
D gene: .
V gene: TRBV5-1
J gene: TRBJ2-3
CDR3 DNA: TGCGCCAGCTTGGAAGGGGGACCCAGAAGCACAGATACGCAGTATTTT
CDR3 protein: CASLEGGPRSTDTQYF

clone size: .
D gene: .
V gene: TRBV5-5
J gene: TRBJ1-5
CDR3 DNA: TGTGCCAGCAGCTCATACACCAGCAATCAGCCCCAGCATTTT
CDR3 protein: CASSSYTSNQPQHF

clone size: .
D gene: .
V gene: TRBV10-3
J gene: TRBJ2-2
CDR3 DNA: TGTGCCATCAGTGAGTCAGGAACAGTGAACACCGGGGAGCTGTTTTTT
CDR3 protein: CAISESGTVNTGELFF

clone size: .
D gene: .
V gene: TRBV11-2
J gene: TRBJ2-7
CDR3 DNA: TGTGCCAGCAGCCACCGGGACAACCACGAGCAGTACTTC
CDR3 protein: CASSHRDNHEQYF

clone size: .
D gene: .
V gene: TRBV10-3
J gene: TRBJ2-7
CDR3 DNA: TGTGCCATCAGTGAGATTAGCGGTGGGGCCTACGAGCAGTACTTC
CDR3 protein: CAISEISGGAYEQYF

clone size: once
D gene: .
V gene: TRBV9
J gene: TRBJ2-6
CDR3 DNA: TGTGCCAGCAGCGTACGTAACCAGGGCGGGGCCAACGTCCTGACTTTC
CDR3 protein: CASSVRNQGGANVLTF

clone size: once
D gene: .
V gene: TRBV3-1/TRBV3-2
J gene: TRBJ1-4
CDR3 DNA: TGTGCCAGCAGCCAAGGACCAGAGGGCGAAAAACTGTTTTTT
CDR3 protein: CASSQGPEGEKLFF

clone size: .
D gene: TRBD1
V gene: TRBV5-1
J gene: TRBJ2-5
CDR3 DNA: TGCGCCAGCAGCTTTAATTCGCCCGGGACAGTCCAAGAGACCCAGTACTTC
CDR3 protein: CASSFNSPGTVQETQYF

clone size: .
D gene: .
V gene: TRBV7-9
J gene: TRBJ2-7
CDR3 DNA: TGTGCCAGCAGCTCGTACTACGAGCAGTACTTC
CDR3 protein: CASSSYYEQYF